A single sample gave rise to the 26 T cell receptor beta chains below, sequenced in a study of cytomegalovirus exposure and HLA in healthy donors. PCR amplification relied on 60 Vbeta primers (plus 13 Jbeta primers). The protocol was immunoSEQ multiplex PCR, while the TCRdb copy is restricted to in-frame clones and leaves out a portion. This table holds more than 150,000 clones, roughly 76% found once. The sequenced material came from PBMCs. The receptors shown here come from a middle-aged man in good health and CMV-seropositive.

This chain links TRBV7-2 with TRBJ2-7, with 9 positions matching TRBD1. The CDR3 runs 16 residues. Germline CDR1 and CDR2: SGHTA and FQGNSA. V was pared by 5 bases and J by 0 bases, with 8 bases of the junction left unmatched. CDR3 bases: TGTGCCAGCAGCATCACCGGGACAGGGAACTCCTACGAGCAGTACTTC. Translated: CASSITGTGNSYEQYF.

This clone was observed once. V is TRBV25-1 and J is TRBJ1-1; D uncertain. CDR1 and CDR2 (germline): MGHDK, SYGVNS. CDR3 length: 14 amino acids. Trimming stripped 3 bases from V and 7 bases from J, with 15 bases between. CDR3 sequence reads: CASSDKPKLNEAFF. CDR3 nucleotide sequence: TGTGCCAGCAGTGATAAACCCAAGCTCAATGAAGCTTTCTTT.

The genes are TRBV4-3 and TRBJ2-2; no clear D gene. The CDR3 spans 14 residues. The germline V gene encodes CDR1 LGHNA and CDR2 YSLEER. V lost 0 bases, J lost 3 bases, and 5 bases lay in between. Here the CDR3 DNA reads TGCGCCAGCAGCCAAGAGTCCTACACCGGGGAGCTGTTTTTT. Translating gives CASSQESYTGELFF.

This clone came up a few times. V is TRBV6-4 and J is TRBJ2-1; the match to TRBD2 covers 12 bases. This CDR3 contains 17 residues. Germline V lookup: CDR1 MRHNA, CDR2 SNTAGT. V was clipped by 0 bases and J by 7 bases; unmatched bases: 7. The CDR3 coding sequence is TGTGCCAGCAGTGACTCGAGTCTAGCGGGGGGGCCTAATGAGCAGTTCTTC. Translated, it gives CASSDSSLAGGPNEQFF.

The CDR3 sequence is CASSLYGPASEQYF. CDR3 nucleotides: TGTGCCAGCAGCTTGTATGGGCCCGCCTCCGAGCAGTACTTC. The rearrangement links TRBV5-4 to TRBJ2-7; D remains unclear. This CDR3 comprises 14 residues. The V gene lost 1 base and the J gene lost 6 bases, with 14 bases spanning the gap. Germline values: CDR1 SGHNT, CDR2 YYREEE (reference sequence).

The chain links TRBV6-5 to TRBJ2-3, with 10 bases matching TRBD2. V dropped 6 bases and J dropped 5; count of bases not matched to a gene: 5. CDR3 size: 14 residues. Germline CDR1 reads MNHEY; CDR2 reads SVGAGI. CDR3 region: CASRPSGGIDTQYF. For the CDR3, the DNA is TGTGCCAGCAGACCTAGCGGGGGTATAGATACGCAGTATTTT.

CDR3 sequence: CASSLLSGLNEQFF. The CDR3 DNA reads as TGTGCCAGCAGCTTACTTTCGGGTTTGAATGAGCAGTTCTTC. This chain connects TRBV7-3 to TRBJ2-1; D uncertain. The CDR3 totals 14 residues. Trimming removed 2 bases from V and 7 bases from J, with 12 bases in between. Looked up from germline, CDR1 is SGHTA and CDR2 is FQGTGA.

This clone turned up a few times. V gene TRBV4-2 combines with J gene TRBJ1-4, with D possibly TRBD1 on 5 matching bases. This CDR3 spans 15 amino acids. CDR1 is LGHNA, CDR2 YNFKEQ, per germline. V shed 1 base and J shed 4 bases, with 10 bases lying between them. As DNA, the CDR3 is TGTGCCAGCAGCCAAGGTGGACAAAATAATGAAAAACTGTTTTTT. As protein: CASSQGGQNNEKLFF.

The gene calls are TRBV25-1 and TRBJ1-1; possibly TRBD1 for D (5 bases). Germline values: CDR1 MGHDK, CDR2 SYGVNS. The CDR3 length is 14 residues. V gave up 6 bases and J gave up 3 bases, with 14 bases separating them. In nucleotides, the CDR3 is TGTGCCAGCAGGCAGGGTCCCTTTTACACTGAAGCTTTCTTT. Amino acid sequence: CASRQGPFYTEAFF.

The CDR3: CASSLQGRRSYGYTF. DNA of the CDR3: TGTGCCAGTAGCCTACAGGGTCGGCGGAGCTATGGCTACACCTTC. This rearrangement joins TRBV19 to TRBJ1-2; tentative D call: TRBD1 (6 bases). The length of the CDR3 is 15 residues. Trimming removed 6 bases at V and 4 bases at J, with 18 bases between. Germline V gene lookup returns CDR1 LNHDA and CDR2 SQIVND (reference sequence).

CDR3 in amino acids: CASSKPQGRLHGYTF. Here the CDR3 DNA reads TGTGCCAGCAGTAAACCACAGGGGAGGTTGCATGGCTACACCTTC. This chain connects TRBV28 to TRBJ1-2, with 7 bases lining up with TRBD1. The V gene's germline CDR1 is MDHEN and CDR2 SYDVKM. V gave up 5 bases and J gave up 6 bases; unmatched junction bases: 12. CDR3 size: 15 residues.

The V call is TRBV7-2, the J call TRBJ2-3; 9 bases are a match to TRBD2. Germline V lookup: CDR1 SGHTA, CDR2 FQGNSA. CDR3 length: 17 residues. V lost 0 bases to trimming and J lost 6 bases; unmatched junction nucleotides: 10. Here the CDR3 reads CASSLASGGGAPDTQYF. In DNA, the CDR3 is TGTGCCAGCAGCTTAGCGAGCGGCGGGGGGGCCCCCGATACGCAGTATTTT.

The CDR3 DNA sequence: TGCGCCAGCAGCCAAGATCCGGCAGGGGGCGCAGAGTACTATGGCTACACCTTC. Encoded protein: CASSQDPAGGAEYYGYTF. The chain has TRBV4-3 and TRBJ1-2, with 8 bases lining up with TRBD1. Germline assignment: CDR1 LGHNA and CDR2 YSLEER. J was trimmed by 3 bases and V by 0 bases; bases with no gene match: 12. The CDR3 is 18 residues long.

CDR3 coding DNA: TGTGCCAGCAGTTACGGGGTCCAAGAGACCCAGTACTTC. Protein product: CASSYGVQETQYF. This chain connects TRBV28 to TRBJ2-5; D might be TRBD2 (5 bases). Trimming pared 4 bases from V and 1 base from J, leaving 7 bases between. The CDR3 length is 13 residues. Germline V CDR1 and CDR2: MDHEN, SYDVKM. Combining the CDR3 with reference TRBV28 and TRBJ2-5 gives the whole variable domain DVKVTQSSRYLVKRTGEKVFLECVQDMDHENMFWYRQDPGLGLRLIYFSYDVKMKEKGDIPEGYSVSREKKERFSLILESASTNQTSMYLCASSYGVQETQYFGPGTRLLVL.

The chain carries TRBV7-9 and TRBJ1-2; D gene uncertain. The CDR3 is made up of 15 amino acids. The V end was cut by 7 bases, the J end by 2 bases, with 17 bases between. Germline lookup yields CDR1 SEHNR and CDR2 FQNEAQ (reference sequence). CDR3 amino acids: CASTLLGPLNYGYTF. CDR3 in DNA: TGTGCCAGCACTCTGCTTGGGCCCCTCAACTATGGCTACACCTTC.

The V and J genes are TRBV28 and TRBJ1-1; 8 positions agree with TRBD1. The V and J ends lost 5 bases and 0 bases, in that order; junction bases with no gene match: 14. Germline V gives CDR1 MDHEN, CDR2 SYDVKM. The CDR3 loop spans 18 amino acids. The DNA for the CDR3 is TGTGCCAGCAGTCCCCCCGGGGGACAGGCAGGGGTGAACACTGAAGCTTTCTTT. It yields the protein CASSPPGGQAGVNTEAFF.

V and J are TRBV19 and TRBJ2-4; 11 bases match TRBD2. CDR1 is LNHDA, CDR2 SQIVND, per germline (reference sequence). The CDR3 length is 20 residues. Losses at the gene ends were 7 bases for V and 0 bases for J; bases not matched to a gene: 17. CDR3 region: CASTAAGLAGGLLAKNIQYF. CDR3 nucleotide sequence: TGTGCCAGTACTGCCGCGGGCCTAGCGGGGGGCTTACTAGCCAAAAACATTCAGTACTTC.

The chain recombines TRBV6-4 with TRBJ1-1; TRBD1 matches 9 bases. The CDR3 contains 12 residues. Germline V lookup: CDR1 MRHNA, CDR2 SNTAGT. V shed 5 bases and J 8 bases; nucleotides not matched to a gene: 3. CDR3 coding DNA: TGTGCCAGCAGTAGGGGGACAGGGGAAGCTTTCTTT. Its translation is CASSRGTGEAFF.

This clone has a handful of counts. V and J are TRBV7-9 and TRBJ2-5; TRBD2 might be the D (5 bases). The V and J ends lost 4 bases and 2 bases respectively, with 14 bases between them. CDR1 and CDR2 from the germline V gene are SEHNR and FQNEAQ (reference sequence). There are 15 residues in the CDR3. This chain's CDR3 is CASSSMFGEQETQYF. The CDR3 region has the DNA TGTGCCAGCAGCTCTATGTTCGGGGAACAAGAGACCCAGTACTTC.

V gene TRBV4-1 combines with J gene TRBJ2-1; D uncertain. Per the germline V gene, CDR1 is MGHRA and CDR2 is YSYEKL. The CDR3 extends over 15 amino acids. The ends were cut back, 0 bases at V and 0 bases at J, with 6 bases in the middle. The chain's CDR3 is CASSQDPSSYNEQFF. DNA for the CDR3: TGCGCCAGCAGCCAAGATCCGAGCTCCTACAATGAGCAGTTCTTC.

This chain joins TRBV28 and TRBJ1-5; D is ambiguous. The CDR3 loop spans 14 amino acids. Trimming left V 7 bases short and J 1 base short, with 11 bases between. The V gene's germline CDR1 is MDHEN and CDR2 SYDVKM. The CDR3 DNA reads TGTGCCAGCAATCACGGGATAAGCAATCAGCCCCAGCATTTT. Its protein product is CASNHGISNQPQHF. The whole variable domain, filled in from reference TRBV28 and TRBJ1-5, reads DVKVTQSSRYLVKRTGEKVFLECVQDMDHENMFWYRQDPGLGLRLIYFSYDVKMKEKGDIPEGYSVSREKKERFSLILESASTNQTSMYLCASNHGISNQPQHFGDGTRLSIL.

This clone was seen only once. The CDR3 bases are TGTGCCAGCAGTCTAGCGTTCACCGGGGAGCTGTTTTTT. Protein: CASSLAFTGELFF. The rearrangement links TRBV28 to TRBJ2-2; D is perhaps TRBD2 (6 bases). V lost 5 bases, J lost 4 bases, and 8 bases lay in between. Per germline, CDR1 MDHEN and CDR2 SYDVKM. There are 13 residues in the CDR3.

The CDR3 DNA follows: TGTGCCAGCAGCCCTACTAGCGGGGCGAACACCGGGGAGCTGTTTTTT. It specifies CASSPTSGANTGELFF. The rearrangement uses TRBV7-9 and TRBJ2-2; TRBD2 matches 10 bases. The J segment lost 0 bases and the V segment lost 5 bases, leaving 3 bases of the junction unmatched. The CDR3 covers 16 residues. Germline V lookup: CDR1 SEHNR, CDR2 FQNEAQ (reference sequence). The full variable domain, with the rest looked up from reference TRBV7-9 and TRBJ2-2, is DTGVSQNPRHKITKRGQNVTFRCDPISEHNRLYWYRQTLGQGPEFLTYFQNEAQLEKSRLLSDRFSAERPKGSFSTLEIQRTEQGDSAMYLCASSPTSGANTGELFFGEGSRLTVL.

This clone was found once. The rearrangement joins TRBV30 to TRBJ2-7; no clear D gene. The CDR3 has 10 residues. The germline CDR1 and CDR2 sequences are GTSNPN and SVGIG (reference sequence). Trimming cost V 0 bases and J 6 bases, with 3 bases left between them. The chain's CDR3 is CAWSVLEQYF. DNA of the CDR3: TGTGCCTGGAGTGTACTCGAGCAGTACTTC.

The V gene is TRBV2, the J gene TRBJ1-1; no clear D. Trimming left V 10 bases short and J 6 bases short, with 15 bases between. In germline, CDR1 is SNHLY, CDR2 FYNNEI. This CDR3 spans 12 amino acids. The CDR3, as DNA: TGTGCCATTCTCCTAGATCGGTCTGAAGCTTTCTTT. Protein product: CAILLDRSEAFF.

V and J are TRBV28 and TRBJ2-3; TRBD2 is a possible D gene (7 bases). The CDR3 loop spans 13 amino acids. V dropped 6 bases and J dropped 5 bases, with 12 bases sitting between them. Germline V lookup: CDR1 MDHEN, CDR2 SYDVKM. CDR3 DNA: TGTGCCAGCAGCCGGGGGGCGGGAGATACGCAGTATTTT. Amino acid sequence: CASSRGAGDTQYF.